The next 13 T cell receptor beta chains were all read from a single sample in a study of T cells after yellow fever vaccination. TCRdb re-called the 5' RACE reads through MiXCR, storing one row per CDR3 protein. The repertoire consists of 450,000 to 600,000 distinct CDR3 sequences, with roughly 12% occurring once and the leading ten covering roughly an eighth. The material was PBMCs, obtained on the day of the yellow fever booster vaccination. These receptors were obtained from a young man who received the YFV17D yellow fever vaccine.

This clonotype turned up a few times. The V gene is TRBV7-2, the J gene TRBJ2-3; no firm D call. Germline V gene sequence: CDR1 SGHTA, CDR2 FQGNSA. V dropped 1 base and J dropped 2 bases, with 7 bases sitting between them. The CDR3 contains 14 residues. The CDR3 here is CASSLVLNTDTQYF. The CDR3 DNA reads as TGTGCCAGCAGCTTAGTATTAAACACAGATACGCAGTATTTT.

The rearrangement links TRBV5-1 to TRBJ2-7; 9 positions match TRBD2. Germline V CDR1 and CDR2: SGHRS, YFSETQ. The CDR3 is made up of 15 amino acids. J was trimmed by 4 bases and V by 3 bases; bases with no gene match: 8. CDR3: CASSSGASGAYEQYF. The CDR3 nucleotides read TGCGCCAGCAGCTCCGGGGCTAGCGGGGCGTACGAGCAGTACTTC.

V and J are TRBV20-1 and TRBJ2-7; no clear D gene. The CDR3 is 14 residues long. The germline V gene has CDR1 DFQATT and CDR2 SNEGSKA (reference sequence). Trimming took 8 bases from V and 5 from J, leaving 22 bases between them. The DNA of the CDR3 is TGCAGTACCAGAAAGGGTAATAGTCGTGACGAGCAGTACTTC. This gives the protein CSTRKGNSRDEQYF.

As for this clonotype: An end of the junction does not agree with germline; a read error may underlie this. The rearrangement joins TRBV6-2 or TRBV6-3 to TRBJ2-7; TRBD1 agrees at 7 bases. The CDR3 has 20 residues. Germline assignment: CDR1 MNHEY and CDR2 SVGEGT. The CDR3, as DNA: TGTGCCAGCTGTTACTCCAAGTTGGGGGCAGGGGGTCTCGGGGCCTACGAGCAGTACTTC. The encoded protein is CASCYSKLGAGGLGAYEQYF.

This clonotype was seen a few times. The genes are TRBV6-5 and TRBJ2-1; D may be TRBD1 or TRBD2 (5 bases each). The CDR3 has 14 residues. The V gene's germline CDR1 is MNHEY and CDR2 SVGAGI. V was pared by 7 bases and J by 8 bases, with 18 bases between. The DNA of the CDR3 is TGTGCCAGCAAGCGAGAGCCTAGGGGAGATGAGCAGTTCTTC. Its translation: CASKREPRGDEQFF.

The V and J genes are TRBV7-6 and TRBJ2-1; D is uncertain. Germline V gene data show CDR1 as SGHVS and CDR2 as FNYEAQ. This CDR3 is built from 14 residues. V was pared by 3 bases and J by 0 bases, with 6 bases between. CDR3 residues: CASSLGISYNEQFF. The CDR3 region has the DNA TGTGCCAGCAGCTTGGGGATCTCCTACAATGAGCAGTTCTTC.

This clonotype was counted only a few times. The chain employs TRBV30 and TRBJ2-7; the match to TRBD2 covers 7 bases. V trimming: 0 bases; J trimming: 4 bases; junction bases outside the gene matches: 9. Germline V gene sequence: CDR1 GTSNPN, CDR2 SVGIG (reference sequence). CDR3 length equals 15 residues. CDR3: CAWSVGGSFLYEQYF. CDR3 DNA sequence: TGTGCCTGGAGTGTAGGCGGGAGTTTTTTATACGAGCAGTACTTC. Drawing the rest from reference TRBV30 and TRBJ2-7, the complete variable domain is SQTIHQWPATLVQPVGSPLSLECTVEGTSNPNLYWYRQAAGRGLQLLFYSVGIGQISSEVPQNLSASRPQDRQFILSSKKLLLSDSGFYLCAWSVGGSFLYEQYFGPGTRLTVT.

This clonotype showed up just a few times. The chain joins TRBV5-1 to TRBJ1-3, with no clear D. From germline, CDR1 is SGHRS and CDR2 YFSETQ. V lost 4 bases to trimming and J lost 0 bases, with 11 bases between them. The CDR3 extends over 15 amino acids. The DNA of the CDR3 is TGCGCCAGCAGCCTCCTAGCGAGCTCTGGAAACACCATATATTTT. This codes for CASSLLASSGNTIYF.

The chain joins TRBV5-5 to TRBJ2-1; TRBD1 aligns across 7 bases. Per germline, CDR1 SGHKS and CDR2 YYEKEE (reference sequence). The CDR3 covers 15 residues. The V segment lost 1 base and the J segment 8 bases; nucleotides outside the gene matches: 9. The DNA of the CDR3 is TGTGCCAGCAGCTTGATAGGTGTAGGGGGCGATGAGCAGTTCTTC. The encoded protein is CASSLIGVGGDEQFF.

V usage is TRBV5-1 and J usage is TRBJ2-7, with 11 bases matching TRBD2. The V gene end was trimmed by 4 bases and the J gene end by 3 bases; junction bases not matched to a gene: 3. This CDR3 spans 14 amino acids. The germline V gene has CDR1 SGHRS and CDR2 YFSETQ. CDR3 nucleotides: TGCGCCAGCAGCGACACTAGCGGGAGCTACGAGCAGTACTTC. Protein: CASSDTSGSYEQYF.

The CDR3 DNA is TGCAGCGGGCTAGTGGACACAGATACGCAGTATTTT. Residues: CSGLVDTDTQYF. This chain connects TRBV29-1 to TRBJ2-3, with unresolved D. In germline, CDR1 is SQVTM, CDR2 ANQGSEA. Trimming cost V 7 bases and J 2 bases, with 10 bases left between them. This CDR3 region has 12 residues.

The J gene is TRBJ2-2, the V gene TRBV7-2, with 9 bases matching TRBD1. This CDR3 has 16 residues. After removal of 9 bases from V and 0 bases from J, the junction contained 8 bases not matched to a gene. In germline, CDR1 is SGHTA, CDR2 FQGNSA. The CDR3 nucleotides read TGTGCCAGTGCCGCTACAGGGGGCACGAACACCGGGGAGCTGTTTTTT. This gives the protein CASAATGGTNTGELFF.

The table lists this clonotype with a few counts. The chain employs TRBV20-1 and TRBJ2-7, with 15 positions matching TRBD2. Germline assignment: CDR1 DFQATT and CDR2 SNEGSKA (reference sequence). Trimming at V came to 3 bases and at J to 11 bases, leaving 20 bases not matched to a gene. CDR3 length equals 18 residues. CDR3 nucleotides: TGCAGTGCTAGGGGACAGGGCAGGACTAGCGGGAGGGCCTTTGCAAAGTACTTC. The encoded protein is CSARGQGRTSGRAFAKYF.